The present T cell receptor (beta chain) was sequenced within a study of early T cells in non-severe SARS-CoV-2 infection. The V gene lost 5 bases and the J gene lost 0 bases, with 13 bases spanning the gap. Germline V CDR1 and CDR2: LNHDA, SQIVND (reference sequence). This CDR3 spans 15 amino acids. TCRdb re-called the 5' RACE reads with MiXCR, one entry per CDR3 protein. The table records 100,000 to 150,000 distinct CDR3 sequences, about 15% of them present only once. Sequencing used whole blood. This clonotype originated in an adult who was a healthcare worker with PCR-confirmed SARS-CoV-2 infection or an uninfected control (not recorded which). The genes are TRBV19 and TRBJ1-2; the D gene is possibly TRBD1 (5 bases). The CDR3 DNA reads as TGTGCCAGTAGTGGCGAGGAACAGGCTAACTATGGCTACACCTTC. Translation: CASSGEEQANYGYTF.